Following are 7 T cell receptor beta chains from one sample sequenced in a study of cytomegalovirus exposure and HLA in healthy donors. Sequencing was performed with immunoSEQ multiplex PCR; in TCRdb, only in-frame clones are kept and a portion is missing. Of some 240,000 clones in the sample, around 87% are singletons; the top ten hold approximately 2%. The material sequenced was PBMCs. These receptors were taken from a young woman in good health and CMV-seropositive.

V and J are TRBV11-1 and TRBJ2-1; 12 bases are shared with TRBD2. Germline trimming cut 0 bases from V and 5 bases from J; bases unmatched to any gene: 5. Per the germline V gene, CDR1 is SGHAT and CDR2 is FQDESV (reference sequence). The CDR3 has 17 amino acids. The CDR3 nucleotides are TGTGCCAGCAGCTTAGCGAGACTAGCGGGAGCCCACAATGAGCAGTTCTTC. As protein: CASSLARLAGAHNEQFF.

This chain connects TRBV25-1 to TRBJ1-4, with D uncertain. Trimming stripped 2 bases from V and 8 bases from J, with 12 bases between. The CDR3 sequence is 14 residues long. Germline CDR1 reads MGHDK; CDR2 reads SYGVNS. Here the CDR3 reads CASSEIGTGEKLFF. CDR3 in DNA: TGTGCCAGCAGTGAAATCGGCACGGGAGAAAAACTGTTTTTT.

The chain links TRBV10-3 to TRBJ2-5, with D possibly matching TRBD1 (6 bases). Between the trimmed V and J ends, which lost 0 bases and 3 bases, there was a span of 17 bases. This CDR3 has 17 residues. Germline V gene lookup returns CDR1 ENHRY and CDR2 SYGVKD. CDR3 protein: CAISESDPLTGKETQYF. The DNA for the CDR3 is TGTGCCATCAGTGAGTCCGACCCACTTACAGGGAAAGAGACCCAGTACTTC.

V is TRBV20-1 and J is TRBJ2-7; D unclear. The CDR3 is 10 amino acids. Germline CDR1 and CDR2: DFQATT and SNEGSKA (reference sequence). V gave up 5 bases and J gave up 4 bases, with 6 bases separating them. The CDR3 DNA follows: TGCAGTGCTCGCGCTTACGAGCAGTACTTC. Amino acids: CSARAYEQYF.

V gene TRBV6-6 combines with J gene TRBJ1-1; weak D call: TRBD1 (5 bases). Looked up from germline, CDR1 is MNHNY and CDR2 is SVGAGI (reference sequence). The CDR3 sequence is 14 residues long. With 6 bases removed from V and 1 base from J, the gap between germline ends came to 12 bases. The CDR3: CASSPPGPNTEAFF. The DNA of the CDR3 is TGTGCCAGCAGCCCACCAGGGCCGAACACTGAAGCTTTCTTT.

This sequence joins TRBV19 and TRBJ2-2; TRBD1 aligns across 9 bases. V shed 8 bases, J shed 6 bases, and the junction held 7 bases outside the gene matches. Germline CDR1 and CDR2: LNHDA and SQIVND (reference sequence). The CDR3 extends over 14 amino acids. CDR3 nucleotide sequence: TGTGCCAGTGCCGGGACAGGGTTATCCGGGGAGCTGTTTTTT. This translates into CASAGTGLSGELFF. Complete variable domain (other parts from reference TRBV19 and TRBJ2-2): DGGITQSPKYLFRKEGQNVTLSCEQNLNHDAMYWYRQDPGQGLRLIYYSQIVNDFQKGDIAEGYSVSREKKESFPLTVTSAQKNPTAFYLCASAGTGLSGELFFGEGSRLTVL.

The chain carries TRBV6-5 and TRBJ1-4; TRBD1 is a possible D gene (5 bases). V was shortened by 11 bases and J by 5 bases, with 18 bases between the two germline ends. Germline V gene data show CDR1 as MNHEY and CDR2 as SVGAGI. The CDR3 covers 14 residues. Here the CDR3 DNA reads TGTGCCGCGGGGCCTCACCCCCAGAATGAAAAACTGTTTTTT. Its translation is CAAGPHPQNEKLFF.